This T cell receptor beta chain comes out of a study of shared clonotypes between healthy human individuals (dated by TCRdb to 2020 to 2022). For the study in its entirety: The cohort included three men and two women between 18 and 49 years of age. Per donor, leukapheresis produced somewhere between about 0.94 and 10 billion PBMCs. To estimate repertoire size and how much clonotypes are shared between individuals, the study performed deep sequencing of blood TCR repertoires from roughly five healthy adults. Different laboratories and diverse techniques were used to prepare libraries and sequence TCR repertoires, to increase sequencing depth and limit assay-specific biases. For each donor, three plates each were used for CD4 naive and CD4 memory, two plates were used for CD8 naive, and one plate was used for CD8 memory.

Using the deep immunoSEQ assay, multiplex PCR amplified TCR CDR3 regions from genomic DNA. For each cell subset, the extracted genomic DNA was distributed evenly across all wells of several immunoSEQ 96-well plates, and each plate served as one replicate. For sorted subsets, each replicate PCR was loaded with roughly 200 ng genomic DNA, equivalent to 30,000 or so T cell genomes. The purified libraries were quantified using a Qubit 3.0 fluorometer, sized with a Bioanalyzer 2100, and then quantified again using the KAPA Library Quantification kit. Every immunoSEQ 96-well plate was sequenced on a dedicated single-read 150-cycle Illumina NextSeq 550 flow cell. In the source study's methods: Because only junctional sequences without quality scores were contained in the immunoSEQ output, filtering matching that applied to full-length reads could not be performed. Sequences were annotated with PyIR, a Python wrapper for IgBLAST v1.9, and V/J genes and CDR3 were assigned using IMGT germline references. Reads with weak V/J assignments (E-value above 1e-6), missing CDR3, stop codons, out-of-frame junctions, or ambiguous translated residues were removed. V3J clonotypes were defined as sequences sharing the same inferred V gene, J gene, and CDR3 amino acid sequence. To compute the percentage overlap between repertoires, the number of shared unique clonotypes was divided by the size of the smaller repertoire. Richness of each repertoire was evaluated using RTK rarefaction, the Chao1 estimator, and Recon v2.1 estimates of unobserved clonotypes. OLGA was used to compute generation probabilities for all TCRbeta clonotypes that the gDNA method yielded from a few donors. Entries here come from immuneACCESS through TCRdb and include only in-frame sequences with V and J called. Some clones fail to appear in such tables; in the studies checked, an unresolved V gene covers under half of the shortfall, and the cause of the remainder is unknown. That table furnishes V, J and clone size, whereas the DNA furnished D and trimming. For this sample there are roughly 1.4 million clones; less than 99% appear just once. 0.36% of the sample lies in the top ten.

On this clone itself: The antigen this receptor binds is unknown. Base qualities are not provided; no much larger clone lies one nucleotide away.

Study-level results and caveats: Based on pairwise subsampling, the degree of clonotype sharing among donors was expected to be affected by sequencing depth. Estimated clonotype richness was generally larger for naive than for memory subsets. Sampling was limited to blood, and TCR repertoires in tissue likely differ from TCR repertoires in blood. Across four donors, around 5.4% of naive CD4, roughly 3.5% of naive CD8, under 2.5% of memory CD4, and 0.4% to 0.45% of memory CD8 clonotypes were shared. Compared with non-shared clonotypes, clonotypes shared by all four sorted-subset donors had higher generation probabilities. Incomplete sequencing was indicated by rarefaction of sorted-subset datasets, despite the large sequencing depth. The genetic and exposure-history diversity represented was limited by the small number of donors.

Healthy HIV-negative adults with no recently reported acute infections or vaccinations were included as donors. Only Caucasian adults living in Nashville, Tennessee, USA were represented among the donors. Magnetic negative selection was used to enrich CD4+ T cells, after which naive cells were positively selected on CD45RA and the negative fraction became the memory subset. After blood collection by leukapheresis, PBMCs were isolated using Ficoll-Histopaque density gradient centrifugation and then cryopreserved in the vapor phase of liquid nitrogen. Analytical flow cytometry was used to check the purity and quantity of each magnetically sorted T cell population. Genomic DNA was isolated from every sorted fraction and measured by UV absorbance on a Nanodrop 2000c. The germline V gene specifies SGHTS as CDR1 and YDEGEE as CDR2. There are 16 amino acids in the CDR3, from cysteine to phenylalanine inclusive. CDR3 DNA is the only sequence kept; it has 48 bases, read in frame from the first base. The trim is 3 bases for V and 6 bases for J, with a gap of 19 bases between the germline ends.

Recombination linked TRBV5-8 to TRBJ1-5; perhaps TRBD1 is the D gene, with 5 bases matching. The clonotype was recovered from a man between 25 and 39 years old in good health. What was sequenced was naive CD4+ T cells sorted from blood. The intended sense of this specimen's cell subset or site label: CD45RA+ positively selected. The DNA sequence is TGTGCCAGCAGCTCCCGTGGAGGGGCGGTCGGTCAGCCCCAGCATTTT. The encoded protein is CASSSRGGAVGQPQHF.